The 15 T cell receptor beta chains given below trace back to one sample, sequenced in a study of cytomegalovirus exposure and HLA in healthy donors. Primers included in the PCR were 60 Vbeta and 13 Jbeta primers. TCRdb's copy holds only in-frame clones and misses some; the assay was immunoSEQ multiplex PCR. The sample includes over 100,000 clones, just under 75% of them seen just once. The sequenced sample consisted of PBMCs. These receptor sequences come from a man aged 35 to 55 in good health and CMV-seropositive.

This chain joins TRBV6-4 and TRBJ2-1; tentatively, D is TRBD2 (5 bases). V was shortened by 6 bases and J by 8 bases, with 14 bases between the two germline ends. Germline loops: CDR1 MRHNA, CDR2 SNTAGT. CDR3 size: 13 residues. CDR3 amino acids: CASSLDRRDEQFF. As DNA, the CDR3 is TGTGCCAGCAGCCTTGACCGGCGGGATGAGCAGTTCTTC.

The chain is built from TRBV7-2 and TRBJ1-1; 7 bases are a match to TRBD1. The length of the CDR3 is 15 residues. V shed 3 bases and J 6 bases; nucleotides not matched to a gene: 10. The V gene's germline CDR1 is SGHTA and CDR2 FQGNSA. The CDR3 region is CASSFRQGWGAEAFF. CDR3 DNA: TGTGCCAGCAGCTTCAGACAGGGCTGGGGCGCTGAAGCTTTCTTT.

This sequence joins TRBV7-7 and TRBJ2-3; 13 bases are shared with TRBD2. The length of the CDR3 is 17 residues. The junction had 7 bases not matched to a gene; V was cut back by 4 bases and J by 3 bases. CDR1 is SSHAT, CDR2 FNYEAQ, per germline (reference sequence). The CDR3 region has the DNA TGTGCCAGCAGCTCCGGGACTAGCGGGGTGTTTACAGATACGCAGTATTTT. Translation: CASSSGTSGVFTDTQYF.

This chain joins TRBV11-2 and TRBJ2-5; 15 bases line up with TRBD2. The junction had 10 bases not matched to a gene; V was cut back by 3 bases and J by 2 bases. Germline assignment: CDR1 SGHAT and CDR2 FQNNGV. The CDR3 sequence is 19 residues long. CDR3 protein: CASSLEGTSGGILQETQYF. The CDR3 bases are TGTGCCAGCAGCTTGGAGGGGACTAGCGGGGGGATACTGCAAGAGACCCAGTACTTC.

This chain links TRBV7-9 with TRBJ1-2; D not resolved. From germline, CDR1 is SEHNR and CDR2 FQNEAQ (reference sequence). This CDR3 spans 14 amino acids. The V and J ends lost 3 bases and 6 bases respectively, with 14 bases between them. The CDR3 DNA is TGTGCCAGCAGCTTTTCGCGGTCTCTGGATGGCTACACCTTC. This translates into CASSFSRSLDGYTF.

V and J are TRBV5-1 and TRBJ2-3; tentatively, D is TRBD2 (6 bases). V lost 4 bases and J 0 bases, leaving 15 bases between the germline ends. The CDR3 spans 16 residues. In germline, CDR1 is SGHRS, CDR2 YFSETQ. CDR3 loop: CASSPQGLKSTDTQYF. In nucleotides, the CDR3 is TGCGCCAGCAGCCCTCAGGGACTGAAAAGCACAGATACGCAGTATTTT. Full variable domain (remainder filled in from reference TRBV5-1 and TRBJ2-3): KAGVTQTPRYLIKTRGQQVTLSCSPISGHRSVSWYQQTPGQGLQFLFEYFSETQRNKGNFPGRFSGRQFSNSRSEMNVSTLELGDSALYLCASSPQGLKSTDTQYFGPGTRLTVL.

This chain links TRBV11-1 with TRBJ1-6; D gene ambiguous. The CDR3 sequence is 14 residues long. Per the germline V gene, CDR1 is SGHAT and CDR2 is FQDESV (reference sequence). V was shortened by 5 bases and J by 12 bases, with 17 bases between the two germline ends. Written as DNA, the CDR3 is TGTGCCAGCAGCGAGAGCCGGACTACGAGACCCCTCCACTTT. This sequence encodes CASSESRTTRPLHF.

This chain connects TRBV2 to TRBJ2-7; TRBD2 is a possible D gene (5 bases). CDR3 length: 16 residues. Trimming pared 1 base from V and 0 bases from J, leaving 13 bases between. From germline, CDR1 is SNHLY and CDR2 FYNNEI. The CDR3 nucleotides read TGTGCCAGCAGTGAAGAGTCCCCAGCGGTCTCCTACGAGCAGTACTTC. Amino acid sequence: CASSEESPAVSYEQYF.

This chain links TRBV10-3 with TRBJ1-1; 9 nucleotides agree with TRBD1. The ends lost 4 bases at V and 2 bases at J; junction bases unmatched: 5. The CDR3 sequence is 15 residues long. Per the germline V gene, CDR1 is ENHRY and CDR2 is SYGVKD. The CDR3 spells CAISVDRGGNTEAFF. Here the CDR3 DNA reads TGTGCCATCAGTGTTGACAGGGGGGGAAACACTGAAGCTTTCTTT.

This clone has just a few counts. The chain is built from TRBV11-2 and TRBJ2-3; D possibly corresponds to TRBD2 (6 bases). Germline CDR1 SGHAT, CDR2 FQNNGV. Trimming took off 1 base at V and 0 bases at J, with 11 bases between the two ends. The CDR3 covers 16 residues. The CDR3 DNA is TGTGCCAGCAGCTTAGGTATTGGGGGGAGCACAGATACGCAGTATTTT. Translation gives CASSLGIGGSTDTQYF.

The chain's CDR3 is CATSRAPTSMATNEKLFF. CDR3 bases: TGTGCCACCAGCAGAGCTCCCACATCGATGGCAACTAATGAAAAACTGTTTTTT. This chain uses TRBV15 with TRBJ1-4; D gene uncertain. The germline gives CDR1 LNHNV, CDR2 YYDKDF (reference sequence). V was cut by 1 base and J by 0 bases, with 15 bases left in between. The CDR3 loop spans 18 amino acids.

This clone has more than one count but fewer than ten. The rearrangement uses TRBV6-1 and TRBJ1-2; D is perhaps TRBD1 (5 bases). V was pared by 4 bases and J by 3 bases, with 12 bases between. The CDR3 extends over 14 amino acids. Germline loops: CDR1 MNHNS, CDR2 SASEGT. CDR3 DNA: TGTGCCAGCAGTGTAACCTGGGGGGACTATGGCTACACCTTC. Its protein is CASSVTWGDYGYTF.

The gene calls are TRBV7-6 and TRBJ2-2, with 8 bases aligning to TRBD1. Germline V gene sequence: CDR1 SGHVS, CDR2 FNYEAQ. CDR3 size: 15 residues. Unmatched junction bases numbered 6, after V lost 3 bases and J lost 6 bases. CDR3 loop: CASSFGQGVPGELFF. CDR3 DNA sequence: TGTGCCAGCAGCTTTGGACAGGGAGTGCCCGGGGAGCTGTTTTTT.

CDR3: CASSLDREVSTDTQYF. CDR3 bases: TGTGCCAGCAGCTTAGATCGGGAGGTTAGCACAGATACGCAGTATTTT. The V call is TRBV11-2, the J call TRBJ2-3; 7 positions agree with TRBD2. CDR3 length: 16 amino acids. The V and J ends lost 0 bases and 0 bases, in that order; junction bases with no gene match: 3. Germline V gene data show CDR1 as SGHAT and CDR2 as FQNNGV.

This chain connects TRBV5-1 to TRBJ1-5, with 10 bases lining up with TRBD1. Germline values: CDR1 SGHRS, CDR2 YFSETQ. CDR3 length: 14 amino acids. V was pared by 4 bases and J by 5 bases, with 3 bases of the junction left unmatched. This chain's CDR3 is CASSEGTGDQPQHF. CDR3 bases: TGCGCCAGCAGCGAAGGGACAGGGGATCAGCCCCAGCATTTT.